The entry that follows covers one T cell receptor (beta chain) sequence. Antigen unknown. This record belongs to a study of OX40 agonist ivuxolimab in advanced cancers. Overall study findings and caveats: Specificity for antigen went undetermined in the expanded peripheral T cells. The average count of expanded clones was higher among CD8+ T cells than among CD4+.

Blood was sampled at baseline, cycle 4 day 1, and cycle 7 day 1. Assay: immunoSEQ multiplex PCR; the TCRdb copy retains only in-frame clones and omits some. Among approximately 74,000 clones listed, roughly 82% were seen once. The V gene lost 5 bases and the J gene lost 1 base, with 18 bases spanning the gap. The CDR3 has 17 amino acids. Germline assignment: CDR1 LNHDA and CDR2 SQIVND (reference sequence). The TCR comes from an adult with an advanced solid tumor such as melanoma, head and neck, liver or kidney cancer. The sample here was CD4+ or CD8+ T cells sorted from blood, taken in a trial of the OX40 agonist ivuxolimab. The chain has TRBV19 and TRBJ1-5; perhaps TRBD1 as D (6 bases). This CDR3 is CASSSPTGTGSNQPQHF. The CDR3 coding sequence is TGTGCCAGTAGTTCACCAACAGGCACAGGGAGCAATCAGCCCCAGCATTTT.